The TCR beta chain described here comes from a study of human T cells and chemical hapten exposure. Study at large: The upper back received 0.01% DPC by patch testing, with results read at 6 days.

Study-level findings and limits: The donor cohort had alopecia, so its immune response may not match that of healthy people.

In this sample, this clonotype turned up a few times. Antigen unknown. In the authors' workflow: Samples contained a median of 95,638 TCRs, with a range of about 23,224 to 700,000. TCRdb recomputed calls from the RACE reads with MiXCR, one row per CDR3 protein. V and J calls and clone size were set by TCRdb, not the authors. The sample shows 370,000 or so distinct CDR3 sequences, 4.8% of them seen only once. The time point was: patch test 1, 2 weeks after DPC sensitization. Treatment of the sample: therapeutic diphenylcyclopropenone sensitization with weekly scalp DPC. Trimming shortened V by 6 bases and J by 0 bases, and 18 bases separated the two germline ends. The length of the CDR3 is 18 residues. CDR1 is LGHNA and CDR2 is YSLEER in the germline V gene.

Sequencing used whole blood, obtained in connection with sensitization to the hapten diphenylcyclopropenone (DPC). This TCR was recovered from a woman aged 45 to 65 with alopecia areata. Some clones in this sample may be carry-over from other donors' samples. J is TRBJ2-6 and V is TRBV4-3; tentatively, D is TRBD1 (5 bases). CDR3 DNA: TGCGCCAGCAGAACCGACAGAAGCTCGTCCTCTGGGGCCAACGTCCTGACTTTC. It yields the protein CASRTDRSSSSGANVLTF.